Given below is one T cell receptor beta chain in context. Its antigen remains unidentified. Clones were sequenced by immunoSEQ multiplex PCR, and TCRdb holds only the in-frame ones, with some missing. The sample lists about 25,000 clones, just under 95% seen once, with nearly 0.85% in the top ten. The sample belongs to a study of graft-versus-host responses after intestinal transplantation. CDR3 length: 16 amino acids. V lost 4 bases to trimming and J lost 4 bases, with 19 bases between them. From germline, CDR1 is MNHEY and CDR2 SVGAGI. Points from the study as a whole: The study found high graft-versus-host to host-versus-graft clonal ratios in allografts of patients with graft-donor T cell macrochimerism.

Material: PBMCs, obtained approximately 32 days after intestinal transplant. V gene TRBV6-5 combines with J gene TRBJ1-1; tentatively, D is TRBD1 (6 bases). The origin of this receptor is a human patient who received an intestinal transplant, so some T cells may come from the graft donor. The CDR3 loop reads CASSSPSTGKATEAFF. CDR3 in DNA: TGTGCCAGCAGTTCTCCCTCTACAGGGAAGGCCACTGAAGCTTTCTTT.